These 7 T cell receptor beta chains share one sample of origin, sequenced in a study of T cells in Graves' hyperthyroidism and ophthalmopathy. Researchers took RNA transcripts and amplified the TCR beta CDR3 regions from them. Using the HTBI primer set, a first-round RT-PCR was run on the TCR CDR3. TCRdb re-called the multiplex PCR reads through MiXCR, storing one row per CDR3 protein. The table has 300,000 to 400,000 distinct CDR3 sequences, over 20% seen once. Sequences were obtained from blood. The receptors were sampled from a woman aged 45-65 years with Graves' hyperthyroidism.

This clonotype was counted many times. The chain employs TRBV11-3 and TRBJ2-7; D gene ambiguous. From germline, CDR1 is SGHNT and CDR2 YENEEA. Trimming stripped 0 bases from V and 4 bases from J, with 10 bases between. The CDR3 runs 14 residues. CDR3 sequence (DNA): TGTGCCAGCAGCTTAGAAACAAGAACGTACGAGCAGTACTTC. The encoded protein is CASSLETRTYEQYF.

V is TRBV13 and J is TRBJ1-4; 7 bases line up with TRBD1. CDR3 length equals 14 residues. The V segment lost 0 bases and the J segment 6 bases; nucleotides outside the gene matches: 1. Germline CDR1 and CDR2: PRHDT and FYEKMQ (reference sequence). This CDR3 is CASSLGDRDEKLFF. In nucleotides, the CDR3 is TGTGCCAGCAGCTTAGGAGACAGGGATGAAAAACTGTTTTTT.

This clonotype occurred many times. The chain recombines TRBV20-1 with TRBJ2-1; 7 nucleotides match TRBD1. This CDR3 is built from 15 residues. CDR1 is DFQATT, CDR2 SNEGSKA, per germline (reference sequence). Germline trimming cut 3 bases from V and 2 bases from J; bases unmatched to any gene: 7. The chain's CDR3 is CSASRGQGAYNEQFF. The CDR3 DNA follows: TGCAGTGCTAGCCGCGGCCAGGGGGCCTACAATGAGCAGTTCTTC.

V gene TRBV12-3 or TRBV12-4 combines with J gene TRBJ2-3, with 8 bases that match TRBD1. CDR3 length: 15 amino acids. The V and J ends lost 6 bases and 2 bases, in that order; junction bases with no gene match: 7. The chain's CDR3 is CASRKQGVHTDTQYF. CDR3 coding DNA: TGTGCCAGCAGGAAACAGGGGGTTCACACAGATACGCAGTATTTT.

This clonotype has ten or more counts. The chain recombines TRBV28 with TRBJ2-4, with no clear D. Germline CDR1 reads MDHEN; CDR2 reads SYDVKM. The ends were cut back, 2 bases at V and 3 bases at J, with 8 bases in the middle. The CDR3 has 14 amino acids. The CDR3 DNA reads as TGTGCCAGCAGTTTAGACCCCCTCAAAAACATTCAGTACTTC. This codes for CASSLDPLKNIQYF.

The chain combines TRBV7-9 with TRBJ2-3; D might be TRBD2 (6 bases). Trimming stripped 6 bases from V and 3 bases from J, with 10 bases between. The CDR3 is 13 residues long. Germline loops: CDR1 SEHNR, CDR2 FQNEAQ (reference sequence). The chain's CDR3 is CASRLATTDTQYF. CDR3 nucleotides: TGTGCCAGCAGGCTAGCGACGACAGATACGCAGTATTTT.

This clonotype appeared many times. CDR3 residues: CSVERLAGGPGEEQYF. CDR3 nucleotides: TGCAGCGTTGAACGACTAGCGGGAGGGCCTGGAGAAGAGCAGTACTTC. The V and J genes are TRBV29-1 and TRBJ2-7, with 14 nucleotides matching TRBD2. CDR1 is SQVTM, CDR2 ANQGSEA, per germline. The ends lost 2 bases at V and 7 bases at J; junction bases unmatched: 10. The length of the CDR3 is 16 residues.